The clone carrying this T cell receptor (beta chain) was seen only once. As yet, its antigen is unknown. The data stem from a study of shared clonotypes between healthy human individuals. Germline V gene lookup returns CDR1 SGHDN and CDR2 FVKESK. V shed 1 base and J shed 5 bases, with 11 bases lying between them. There are 14 residues in the CDR3. Clones were read by immunoSEQ multiplex PCR, and TCRdb kept only the in-frame ones, dropping some. This sample has around 980,000 clones, with 70% to 80% found just once. Regarding the study as a whole: Investigators expected sequencing depth to affect clonotype sharing among donors. Larger estimated richness was generally recorded for naive subsets relative to memory subsets. It was the few donors that limited the genetic and exposure-history diversity represented.

This rearrangement joins TRBV14 to TRBJ1-1, with TRBD1 as a possible D gene (5 bases). The specimen sequenced was memory CD4+ T cells from PBMCs. Regarding subset: CD45RA-negative fraction. This clonotype originated in a young man in good health. Some clones in this sample may be carry-over from other donors' samples. This CDR3 is CASSQVLGATEAFF. The CDR3 bases are TGTGCCAGCAGCCAAGTTTTAGGGGCGACTGAAGCTTTCTTT.